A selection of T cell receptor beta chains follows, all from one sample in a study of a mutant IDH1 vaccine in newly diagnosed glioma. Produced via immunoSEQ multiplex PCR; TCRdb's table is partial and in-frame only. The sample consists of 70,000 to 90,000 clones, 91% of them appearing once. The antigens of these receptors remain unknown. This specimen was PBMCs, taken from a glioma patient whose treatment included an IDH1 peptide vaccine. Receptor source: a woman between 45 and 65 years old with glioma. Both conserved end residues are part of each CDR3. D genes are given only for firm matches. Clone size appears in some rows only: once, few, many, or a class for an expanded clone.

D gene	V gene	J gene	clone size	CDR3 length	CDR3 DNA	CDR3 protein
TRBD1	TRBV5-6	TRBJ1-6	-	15	TGTGCCAGCAGGGACGGGACAGGGTATAATTCACCCCTCCACTTT	CASRDGTGYNSPLHF
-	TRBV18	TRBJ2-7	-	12	TGTGCCAGCTCACCGAACTCCTACGAGCAGTACTTC	CASSPNSYEQYF
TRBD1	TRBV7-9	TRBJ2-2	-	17	TGTGCCAGCAGCTCCACGGATCGACAGGGGGGCACCGGGGAGCTGTTTTTT	CASSSTDRQGGTGELFF
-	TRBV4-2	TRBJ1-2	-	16	TGTGCCAGCAGCCAAGATAAACAGGGACGGTCCTATGGCTACACCTTC	CASSQDKQGRSYGYTF
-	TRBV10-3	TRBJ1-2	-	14	TGTGCCATCAGTGCGTCCGGAGGAGACTATGGCTACACCTTC	CAISASGGDYGYTF
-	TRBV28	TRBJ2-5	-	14	TGTGCCAGCAGTTCCCTGAGAATTCAAGAGACCCAGTACTTC	CASSSLRIQETQYF
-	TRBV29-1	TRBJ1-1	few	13	TGCAGCGCTGTCGGGGGCATCAACACTGAAGCTTTCTTT	CSAVGGINTEAFF
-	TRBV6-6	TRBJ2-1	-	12	TGTGCCAGCAAGTGGGGAGACAATGAGCAGTTCTTC	CASKWGDNEQFF
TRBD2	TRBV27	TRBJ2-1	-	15	TGTGCCAGCAGTGTGACTAGCGGGAGAAGAAATGAGCAGTTCTTC	CASSVTSGRRNEQFF
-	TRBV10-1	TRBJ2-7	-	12	TGCGCCAGCAGCCCCGGATCCTACGAGCAGTACTTC	CASSPGSYEQYF
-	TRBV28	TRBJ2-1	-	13	TGTGCCAGCAGTCCTCGGGCCATCAATGAGCAGTTCTTC	CASSPRAINEQFF
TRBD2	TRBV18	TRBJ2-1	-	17	TGTGCCAGCTCACCCGCGGGAGGGCGGGGCTCCTACAATGAGCAGTTCTTC	CASSPAGGRGSYNEQFF
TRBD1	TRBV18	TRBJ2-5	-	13	TGTGCCAGCTCCCTGGGACAGGAAGAGACCCAGTACTTC	CASSLGQEETQYF
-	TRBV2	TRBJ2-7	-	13	TGTGCCAGCTTCGATCCCGTCTCCTACGAGCAGTACTTC	CASFDPVSYEQYF
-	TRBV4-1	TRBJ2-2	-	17	TGCGCCAGCAGCTCACTGGGAAGTAGCGCGAACACCGGGGAGCTGTTTTTT	CASSSLGSSANTGELFF
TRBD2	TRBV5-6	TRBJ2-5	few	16	TGTGCCAGCAGCTTGGCCCCAGCGGGAGGGAGGGAGACCCAGTACTTC	CASSLAPAGGRETQYF
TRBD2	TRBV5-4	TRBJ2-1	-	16	TGTGCCAGCGGTCCGGGGGGGGCCCGGGGATACAATGAGCAGTTCTTC	CASGPGGARGYNEQFF
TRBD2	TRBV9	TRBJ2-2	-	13	TGTGCCACCTCAGCGGGGTACACCGGGGAGCTGTTTTTT	CATSAGYTGELFF
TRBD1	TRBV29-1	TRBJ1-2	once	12	TGCAGCGTTATGACAGGGGGCGAAGGCTACACCTTC	CSVMTGGEGYTF
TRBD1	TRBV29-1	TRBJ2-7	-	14	TGCAGCGTTGAAGGGAGCCCGACAGGGAACGAGCAGTACTTC	CSVEGSPTGNEQYF
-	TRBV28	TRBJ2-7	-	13	TGTGCCAGCAGTTCCCCCGGGGACCGCTCGGAGTACTTC	CASSSPGDRSEYF
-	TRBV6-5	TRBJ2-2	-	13	TGTGCCAGCAGTTACGGGGCCACCGGGGAGCTGTTTTTT	CASSYGATGELFF
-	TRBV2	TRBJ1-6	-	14	TGTGCCAGCAGTAACCGGGAGCCGAATTCACCCCTCCACTTT	CASSNREPNSPLHF
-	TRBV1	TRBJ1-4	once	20	TGCACCAGCAGCCAAGATCGGGACACAAAACAGGGTTGCGGTAATGAAAAACTGTTTTTT	CTSSQDRDTKQGCGNEKLFF
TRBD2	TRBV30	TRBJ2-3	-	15	TGTGCCTGGAGTCCGGCTAGCGGACGCACAGATACGCAGTATTTT	CAWSPASGRTDTQYF
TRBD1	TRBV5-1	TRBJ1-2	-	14	TGCGCCAGCACAGGACAGGGGGGAGTCTATGGCTACACCTTC	CASTGQGGVYGYTF
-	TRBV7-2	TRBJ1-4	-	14	TGTGCCAGCAGCTGGGAGGACTTTAATGAAAAACTGTTTTTT	CASSWEDFNEKLFF
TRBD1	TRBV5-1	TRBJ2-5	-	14	TGCGCCAGCAGCACCGGGACAGGGGAAGAGACCCAGTACTTC	CASSTGTGEETQYF
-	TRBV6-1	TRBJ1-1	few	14	TGTGCCAGCAGTGCCCTCCCGGGGCAGACTGAAGCTTTCTTT	CASSALPGQTEAFF
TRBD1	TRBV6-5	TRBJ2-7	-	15	TGTGCCAGCAGACCGGGACAGGGTGGGTCCTACGAGCAGTACTTC	CASRPGQGGSYEQYF
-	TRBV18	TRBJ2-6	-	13	TGTGCGAGCGCCAGCTCTGGGGCCAACGTCCTGACTTTC	CASASSGANVLTF
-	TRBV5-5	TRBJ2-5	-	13	TGTGCCAGCAGCTTGGCCGCGGTAGAGACCCAGTACTTC	CASSLAAVETQYF
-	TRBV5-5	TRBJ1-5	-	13	TGTGCCAGCAGCGTCGACTGGAATCAGCCCCAGCATTTT	CASSVDWNQPQHF
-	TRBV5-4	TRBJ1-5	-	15	TGTGCCAGCAGCCACGGGGGCGGCGGCAATCAGCCCCAGCATTTT	CASSHGGGGNQPQHF
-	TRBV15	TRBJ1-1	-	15	TGTGCCACCAGCAGGTCGTCGGGCGTGAACACTGAAGCTTTCTTT	CATSRSSGVNTEAFF
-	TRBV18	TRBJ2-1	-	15	TGTGCCAGCTCACGGGCGGACGTCTCCTACAATGAGCAGTTCTTC	CASSRADVSYNEQFF
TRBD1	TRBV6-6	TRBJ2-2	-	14	TGTGCCGGGTGGACAGGGGGCTTCACCGGGGAGCTGTTTTTT	CAGWTGGFTGELFF
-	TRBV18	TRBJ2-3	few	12	TGTGCCAGCTCACCTAGCACAGATACGCAGTATTTT	CASSPSTDTQYF
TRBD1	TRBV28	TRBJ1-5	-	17	TGTGCCAGCAGTTTCCTGACAGGGGGCGGTGGCAATCAGCCCCAGCATTTT	CASSFLTGGGGNQPQHF
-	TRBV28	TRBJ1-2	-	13	TGTGCCAGCAGTCCCCGGTTCCGCTATGGCTACACCTTC	CASSPRFRYGYTF
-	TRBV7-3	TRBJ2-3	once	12	TGTGCCAGCAGCTATAGCACAGATACGCAGTATTTT	CASSYSTDTQYF